This TCR beta chain came from a study of blood T cell repertoires in COVID-19. The CDR3 spans 16 residues. Germline CDR1 and CDR2: LGHNT and FRNRAP. Trimming took 0 bases from V and 0 from J, leaving 9 bases between them. Sequenced by immunoSEQ multiplex PCR; TCRdb stores in-frame clones only, minus some. The table has about 190,000 clones, around 80% seen once. The sample taken for sequencing was peripheral blood. This TCR was sampled from a middle-aged man who had recovered from COVID-19. The chain carries TRBV12-5 and TRBJ1-3; D gene uncertain. The CDR3 DNA reads as TGTGCTAGTGGTTTGGTATCGGGGAGCTCTGGAAACACCATATATTTT. It codes for CASGLVSGSSGNTIYF. The variable domain in full, with the rest retrieved from reference TRBV12-5 and TRBJ1-3, is DARVTQTPRHKVTEMGQEVTMRCQPILGHNTVFWYRQTMMQGLELLAYFRNRAPLDDSGMPKDRFSAEMPDATLATLKIQPSEPRDSAVYFCASGLVSGSSGNTIYFGEGSWLTVV.